Listed here are 25 T cell receptor beta chains from one sample, sequenced in a study of blood T cell repertoires in COVID-19. Profiled with immunoSEQ multiplex PCR; TCRdb holds only in-frame clones, not every one. The data contain a few hundred thousand clones, 88% of them singletons. The specimen was peripheral blood. These receptors all stem from a woman in her 30s who had recovered from COVID-19.

The chain has TRBV30 and TRBJ1-6; 9 bases line up with TRBD1. Germline assignment: CDR1 GTSNPN and CDR2 SVGIG (reference sequence). J gave up 7 bases and V 0 bases, and 1 base lay outside the gene matches. This CDR3 comprises 14 residues. CDR3 bases: TGTGCCTGGAGTGTTGGGACAGGGAATTCACCCCTCCACTTT. Protein: CAWSVGTGNSPLHF.

The gene calls are TRBV29-1 and TRBJ2-2; no clear D gene. CDR3 length: 14 amino acids. Trimming removed 6 bases from V and 2 bases from J, with 13 bases in between. From germline, CDR1 is SQVTM and CDR2 ANQGSEA. The DNA of the CDR3 is TGCAGCGTAACCCAAGACAAAAACACCGGGGAGCTGTTTTTT. It yields the protein CSVTQDKNTGELFF.

This chain joins TRBV27 and TRBJ1-1; TRBD1 agrees at 8 bases. Germline CDR1 and CDR2: MNHEY and SMNVEV (reference sequence). V lost 3 bases and J lost 4; bases outside the gene matches: 4. CDR3 size: 14 residues. The CDR3 reads CASSFNRGFTEAFF. The CDR3, as DNA: TGTGCCAGCAGTTTTAACAGGGGGTTCACTGAAGCTTTCTTT.

The gene calls are TRBV7-2 and TRBJ1-1; TRBD1 might be the D (5 bases). Germline V lookup: CDR1 SGHTA, CDR2 FQGNSA. V lost 2 bases to trimming and J lost 2 bases, with 6 bases between them. The CDR3 sequence is 13 residues long. The CDR3 DNA sequence: TGTGCCAGCAGCTTACAGGGAAACACTGAAGCTTTCTTT. Translating it yields CASSLQGNTEAFF.

CDR3 sequence reads: CASSYSLTVHTEAFF. CDR3 DNA: TGTGCCAGCAGTTACTCCCTTACAGTACACACTGAAGCTTTCTTT. The chain carries TRBV6-5 and TRBJ1-1; D gene ambiguous. This CDR3 contains 15 residues. CDR1 and CDR2 (germline): MNHEY, SVGAGI. The V and J ends lost 0 bases and 3 bases respectively, with 11 bases between them.

This clone was counted between two and nine times. The chain carries TRBV15 and TRBJ1-1, with D tentatively TRBD1 (6 bases). The germline gives CDR1 LNHNV, CDR2 YYDKDF (reference sequence). There are 14 residues in the CDR3. With 6 bases removed from V and 2 bases from J, the gap between germline ends came to 13 bases. In nucleotides, the CDR3 is TGTGCCACCAGGATCCCAGGGGTAAACACTGAAGCTTTCTTT. It encodes CATRIPGVNTEAFF.

The V gene is TRBV5-4, the J gene TRBJ1-2, with 11 bases identical to TRBD1. Germline lookup yields CDR1 SGHNT and CDR2 YYREEE (reference sequence). The CDR3 runs to 15 residues. V trimming: 3 bases; J trimming: 8 bases; junction bases outside the gene matches: 9. The CDR3 is CASSSGQGAFEGYTF. In nucleotides, the CDR3 is TGTGCCAGCAGCTCAGGACAGGGGGCGTTTGAGGGCTACACCTTC.

This clone occurred a few times. This sequence joins TRBV15 and TRBJ1-4; D might be TRBD1 (5 bases). Germline lookup yields CDR1 LNHNV and CDR2 YYDKDF (reference sequence). The CDR3 length is 16 residues. V shed 0 bases and J shed 0 bases, with 8 bases lying between them. The CDR3 bases are TGTGCCACCAGCAGAGATCGACAGACAACTAATGAAAAACTGTTTTTT. As protein: CATSRDRQTTNEKLFF.

This clone was detected only once. The rearrangement joins TRBV7-8 to TRBJ1-4, with 9 nucleotides matching TRBD1. The CDR3 runs 15 residues. Germline CDR1 reads SGHVS; CDR2 reads FQNEAQ. Germline trimming cut 7 bases from V and 5 bases from J; bases unmatched to any gene: 8. Written as DNA, the CDR3 is TGTGCCAGCAACGGGGGACAGGGACCAAATGAAAAACTGTTTTTT. It yields the protein CASNGGQGPNEKLFF.

The genes are TRBV9 and TRBJ1-1, with D possibly TRBD1 on 6 matching bases. Trimming took 4 bases from V and 7 from J, leaving 17 bases between them. Germline V gives CDR1 SGDLS, CDR2 YYNGEE. The CDR3 has 14 residues. The CDR3 DNA reads TGTGCCAGCAGCTTTGTGCCAGGGGCGGATGAAGCTTTCTTT. It specifies CASSFVPGADEAFF.

The rearrangement links TRBV27 to TRBJ1-2; 8 bases are shared with TRBD1. V was clipped by 2 bases and J by 4 bases; unmatched bases: 6. This CDR3 is 15 amino acids long. Germline V gene sequence: CDR1 MNHEY, CDR2 SMNVEV (reference sequence). The CDR3 loop reads CASSLGQGRGYGYTF. The CDR3 coding sequence is TGTGCCAGCAGTTTAGGACAGGGAAGAGGCTATGGCTACACCTTC.

As for this clone: One end of the junction is discordant with germline, which a read error may explain. The rearrangement uses TRBV9 and TRBJ1-3, with a weak D call TRBD1 (5 bases). CDR1 SGDLS and CDR2 YYNGEE come from the germline V gene. The CDR3 sequence is 12 residues long. The CDR3, as DNA: TGTGCCAGCAGCAAAAGACAGCCACCGCTTGATTTT. It is translated as CASSKRQPPLDF.

The chain carries TRBV19 and TRBJ2-1; 12 bases are a match to TRBD2. Looked up from germline, CDR1 is LNHDA and CDR2 is SQIVND (reference sequence). J lost 4 bases, V lost 6 bases, and 4 bases had no gene match. This CDR3 has 15 residues. Here the CDR3 DNA reads TGTGCCAGTAGGGCTGGGACTAGCGGGTACAATGAGCAGTTCTTC. This sequence encodes CASRAGTSGYNEQFF.

CDR3 sequence (DNA): TGTGCCAGCAGTTTATGGCGGCAGCCCCAGCATTTT. It specifies CASSLWRQPQHF. The rearrangement links TRBV28 to TRBJ1-5; no clear D. Germline V gives CDR1 MDHEN, CDR2 SYDVKM. Trimming pared 0 bases from V and 7 bases from J, leaving 4 bases between. This CDR3 comprises 12 residues. Looking up the rest from reference TRBV28 and TRBJ1-5 gives the full variable domain: DVKVTQSSRYLVKRTGEKVFLECVQDMDHENMFWYRQDPGLGLRLIYFSYDVKMKEKGDIPEGYSVSREKKERFSLILESASTNQTSMYLCASSLWRQPQHFGDGTRLSIL.

The J gene is TRBJ1-5, the V gene TRBV30; 7 nucleotides line up with TRBD1. The CDR3 covers 14 residues. The J segment lost 1 base and the V segment lost 0 bases, leaving 0 bases of the junction unmatched. Germline V gives CDR1 GTSNPN, CDR2 SVGIG (reference sequence). This CDR3 reads CAWSVGQSNQPQHF. The DNA for the CDR3 is TGTGCCTGGAGTGTGGGACAGAGCAATCAGCCCCAGCATTTT.

A single count supports this clone. This sequence joins TRBV24-1 and TRBJ2-7; D may be TRBD1 (5 bases). Trimming stripped 4 bases from V and 3 bases from J, with 15 bases between. The CDR3 consists of 15 residues. CDR1 is KGHDR and CDR2 is SFDVKD in the germline V gene. The DNA of the CDR3 is TGTGCCACCAGTGACCCAAGGGGCGGAAACTACGAGCAGTACTTC. Encoded protein: CATSDPRGGNYEQYF.

This clone occurred once. V gene TRBV19 combines with J gene TRBJ1-1; TRBD1 matches 7 bases. Trimming took 4 bases from V and 1 from J; bases not matched to a gene: 6. The germline gives CDR1 LNHDA, CDR2 SQIVND (reference sequence). The CDR3 is made up of 15 amino acids. Here the CDR3 DNA reads TGTGCCAGTAGTAGAGGGGCAGGGGGGAACACTGAAGCTTTCTTT. Its protein is CASSRGAGGNTEAFF.

J is TRBJ1-3 and V is TRBV7-6, with TRBD1 as a possible D gene (5 bases). Germline-derived CDR1 and CDR2 are SGHVS and FNYEAQ. The CDR3 consists of 17 residues. V gave up 1 base and J gave up 0 bases, with 13 bases separating them. The CDR3 coding sequence is TGTGCCAGCAGCTTAGAGGGGCCTTTTCGCTCTGGAAACACCATATATTTT. Translated: CASSLEGPFRSGNTIYF.

In its sample, this clone was seen many times. This chain links TRBV14 with TRBJ1-2; the D is unclear. CDR3 length equals 13 residues. Germline loops: CDR1 SGHDN, CDR2 FVKESK. Trimming left V 0 bases short and J 4 bases short, with 6 bases between. The CDR3 loop reads CASSQDLFYGYTF. CDR3 in DNA: TGTGCCAGCAGCCAAGATCTGTTCTATGGCTACACCTTC.

The chain uses TRBV5-4 and TRBJ1-2, with D uncertain. Germline V CDR1 and CDR2: SGHNT, YYREEE (reference sequence). CDR3 size: 12 residues. The V end was cut by 4 bases, the J end by 4 bases, with 8 bases between. The CDR3 bases are TGTGCCAGCAGCCCGGGTCGCTATGGCTACACCTTC. Its protein is CASSPGRYGYTF.

The CDR3 bases are TGTGCCAGCAGCCACAGGGGTCGTTCTGGAAACACCATATATTTT. It codes for CASSHRGRSGNTIYF. The chain recombines TRBV5-5 with TRBJ1-3; 7 nucleotides agree with TRBD1. The trim removed 4 bases at V and 1 base at J, leaving 5 bases unmatched. There are 15 residues in the CDR3. The V gene's germline CDR1 is SGHKS and CDR2 YYEKEE (reference sequence).

This chain links TRBV28 with TRBJ2-7; the match to TRBD2 covers 8 bases. Germline V CDR1 and CDR2: MDHEN, SYDVKM. The CDR3 totals 14 residues. Trimming cost V 7 bases and J 4 bases; bases outside gene matches: 9. The CDR3 bases are TGTGCCAGCATCCCACGGGGGGGGAAGTACGAGCAGTACTTC. Translated: CASIPRGGKYEQYF. The complete variable domain, with remaining parts taken from reference TRBV28 and TRBJ2-7, reads DVKVTQSSRYLVKRTGEKVFLECVQDMDHENMFWYRQDPGLGLRLIYFSYDVKMKEKGDIPEGYSVSREKKERFSLILESASTNQTSMYLCASIPRGGKYEQYFGPGTRLTVT.

This chain links TRBV18 with TRBJ2-7; 10 bases are a match to TRBD1. The CDR3 sequence is 15 residues long. V gave up 4 bases and J gave up 0 bases; unmatched junction bases: 3. In germline, CDR1 is KGHSH, CDR2 LQKENI. In nucleotides, the CDR3 is TGTGCCAGCTCACTAGGGACAGGGGCCTCCTACGAGCAGTACTTC. This encodes CASSLGTGASYEQYF.

V is TRBV7-6 and J is TRBJ1-4; TRBD1 might be the D (6 bases). V dropped 4 bases and J dropped 7 bases, with 16 bases sitting between them. This CDR3 region has 15 residues. Per the germline V gene, CDR1 is SGHVS and CDR2 is FNYEAQ. CDR3 in DNA: TGTGCCAGCAGCTACGGGGCGGGGGCTGGTGAAAAACTGTTTTTT. Amino acid sequence: CASSYGAGAGEKLFF.

This clone was picked up one time. The chain recombines TRBV3-1 (or the pseudogene TRBV3-2) with TRBJ2-7; 10 nucleotides match TRBD2. After removal of 2 bases from V and 9 bases from J, the junction contained 10 bases not matched to a gene. This CDR3 contains 15 residues. Germline CDR1 LGHDT, CDR2 YNNKEL (reference sequence). The CDR3 coding sequence is TGTGCCAGCAGCCAAATTTCAGCGGGGGGGCAGGGGCAGTACTTC. Its translation: CASSQISAGGQGQYF.